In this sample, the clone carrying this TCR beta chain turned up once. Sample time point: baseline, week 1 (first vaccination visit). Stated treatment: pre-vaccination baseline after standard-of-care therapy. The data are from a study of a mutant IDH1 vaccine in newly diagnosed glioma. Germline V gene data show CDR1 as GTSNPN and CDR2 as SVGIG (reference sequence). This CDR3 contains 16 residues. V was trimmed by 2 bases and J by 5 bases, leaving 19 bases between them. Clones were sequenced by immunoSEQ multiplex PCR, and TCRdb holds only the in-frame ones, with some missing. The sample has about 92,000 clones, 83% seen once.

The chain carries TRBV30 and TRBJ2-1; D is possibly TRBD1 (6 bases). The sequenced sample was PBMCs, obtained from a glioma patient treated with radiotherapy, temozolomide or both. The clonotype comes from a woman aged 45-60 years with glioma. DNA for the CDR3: TGTGCCTGGAGTATTTGGGGGCCGGAAACGGACAATGAGCAGTTCTTC. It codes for CAWSIWGPETDNEQFF.